This is a list of T cell receptor beta chains from one sample in a study of blood T cell repertoires in COVID-19. Measured with immunoSEQ multiplex PCR; TCRdb has only the in-frame clones, and not every one. The sample holds 150,000 to 180,000 clones, roughly nine tenths seen once. Sequenced: peripheral blood. The receptors were sampled from a woman between 40 and 50 years old with acute or convalescent COVID-19. Both conserved end residues are part of each CDR3.

J gene: TRBJ1-4; V gene: TRBV6-5; CDR3 protein: CASSYSTGGGEKLFF
J gene: TRBJ2-1; V gene: TRBV11-3; CDR3 protein: CASSFSNEQFF
J gene: TRBJ2-1; V gene: TRBV19; CDR3 protein: CASSITRVLDEQFF
J gene: TRBJ1-3; V gene: TRBV9; CDR3 protein: CASSRVSGNTIYF
J gene: TRBJ2-6; V gene: TRBV18; CDR3 protein: CASSPYRAGANVLTF
J gene: TRBJ1-3; V gene: TRBV5-1; CDR3 protein: CASSLGTAAVGNTIYF
J gene: TRBJ2-5; V gene: TRBV29-1; CDR3 protein: CSVEDRRTSGRAGSRETQYF
J gene: TRBJ1-4; V gene: TRBV7-9; CDR3 protein: CASSLRGQGIGTNEKLFF
J gene: TRBJ2-7; V gene: TRBV19; CDR3 protein: CASSINRDYEQYF
J gene: TRBJ2-5; V gene: TRBV15; CDR3 protein: CATSNLGQGLKETQYF
J gene: TRBJ1-2; V gene: TRBV7-9; CDR3 protein: CASSLQGSGYTF
J gene: TRBJ1-1; V gene: TRBV20-1; CDR3 protein: CSAGETGVAKNTEAFF
J gene: TRBJ2-1; V gene: TRBV29-1; CDR3 protein: CSVELEGIPSYNEQFF
J gene: TRBJ2-7; V gene: TRBV5-6; CDR3 protein: CASSFGTEYYEQYF
J gene: TRBJ2-3; V gene: TRBV7-8; CDR3 protein: CASRPVQGATDTQYF
J gene: TRBJ2-1; V gene: TRBV6-5; CDR3 protein: CASLTGAHNEQFF
J gene: TRBJ2-7; V gene: TRBV19; CDR3 protein: CASSTAGGTYEQYF
J gene: TRBJ2-1; V gene: TRBV24-1; CDR3 protein: CATSDVTGFVQFF
J gene: TRBJ2-3; V gene: TRBV2; CDR3 protein: CASLLGGGTDTQYF
J gene: TRBJ1-2; V gene: TRBV6-5; CDR3 protein: CASRYRGAPAYGYTF
J gene: TRBJ2-3; V gene: TRBV5-1; CDR3 protein: CASSSKRETDTQYF
J gene: TRBJ2-7; V gene: TRBV6-5; CDR3 protein: CASRRQMNAYEQYF
J gene: TRBJ1-6; V gene: TRBV10-3; CDR3 protein: CAISLDRANSPLHF
J gene: TRBJ2-6; V gene: TRBV4-2; CDR3 protein: CASSQDTGDSGANVLTF
J gene: TRBJ2-3; V gene: TRBV19; CDR3 protein: CASSIGRLADTQYF
J gene: TRBJ2-7; V gene: TRBV6-5; CDR3 protein: CATQGQGFYEQYF
J gene: TRBJ1-1; V gene: TRBV19; CDR3 protein: CATRRVWGRGTEAFF
J gene: TRBJ2-7; V gene: TRBV7-3; CDR3 protein: CASSIRGAGGPHEQYF
J gene: TRBJ2-1; V gene: TRBV28; CDR3 protein: CASGASVGNEQFF
J gene: TRBJ2-1; V gene: TRBV5-1; CDR3 protein: CASTAGTGGIEQFF
J gene: TRBJ1-2; V gene: TRBV25-1; CDR3 protein: CASSEIQGFRSGYTF
J gene: TRBJ1-2; V gene: TRBV28; CDR3 protein: CASRPGVTGYTF
J gene: TRBJ2-7; V gene: TRBV6-5; CDR3 protein: CASSYSPGNYEQYF
J gene: TRBJ2-7; V gene: TRBV14; CDR3 protein: CASSQGSGTGGKRDEQYF
J gene: TRBJ2-2; V gene: TRBV6-1; CDR3 protein: CASSEMVAELTGELFF
J gene: TRBJ2-7; V gene: TRBV28; CDR3 protein: CASVRLDRGSEQYF
J gene: TRBJ2-1; V gene: TRBV24-1; CDR3 protein: CATEGQGPNEQFF
J gene: TRBJ1-5; V gene: TRBV7-9; CDR3 protein: CASSLGLQGVDSNQPQHF
J gene: TRBJ2-7; V gene: TRBV29-1; CDR3 protein: CSVYPDRGYEQYF
J gene: TRBJ2-1; V gene: TRBV9; CDR3 protein: CASSVGTSDDNEQFF